Presented here are 20 T cell receptor beta chains from one specimen sequenced in a study of T cell repertoires in cytomegalovirus infection (dated by TCRdb to about 2019). These receptors have no identified antigens. This specimen's treatment or condition label, interpreted: in vitro stimulation with specific CMV peptide epitopes to enrich CMV-specific T cells. The run used an Illumina HiSeq 1500. TCRdb applied fastp at Q25 and MiXCR to the public reads, then kept only in-frame beta chains. Rows are unified per CDR3 protein, each entry keeping the most common DNA and genes. The sample table contains about a million distinct CDR3 sequences; only one count was recorded for roughly 30% of them. In total, the top ten clones hold 11% to 15% of the sample. This specimen was cultured CD8+ T cells from PBMCs, taken from culture after CMV antigen stimulation. The receptors here all came from a human donor in good health (CMV status not recorded). Some clones in this sample may be carry-over from other donors' samples.

The rearrangement uses TRBV4-1 and TRBJ2-5; D is possibly TRBD1 or TRBD2 (6 bases each). The V end lost 5 bases, the J end lost 3 bases, and 19 bases lay between the germline ends. CDR1 and CDR2 from the germline V gene are MGHRA and YSYEKL. CDR3 size: 16 residues. This CDR3 is CASSTSRGGLEETQYF. The CDR3 nucleotides read TGCGCCAGCAGCACTTCGAGAGGGGGGTTAGAAGAGACCCAGTACTTC.

The J gene is TRBJ1-5, the V gene TRBV19; D not resolved. Germline-derived CDR1 and CDR2 are LNHDA and SQIVND (reference sequence). V was pared by 0 bases and J by 2 bases, with 11 bases between. There are 16 residues in the CDR3. The DNA of the CDR3 is TGTGCCAGTAGTATAGATCTATGGGCTGGCAATCAGCCCCAGCATTTT. Amino acid sequence: CASSIDLWAGNQPQHF. Complete variable domain (other parts from reference TRBV19 and TRBJ1-5): DGGITQSPKYLFRKEGQNVTLSCEQNLNHDAMYWYRQDPGQGLRLIYYSQIVNDFQKGDIAEGYSVSREKKESFPLTVTSAQKNPTAFYLCASSIDLWAGNQPQHFGDGTRLSIL.

This clonotype has ten or more counts. The chain employs TRBV7-9 and TRBJ1-6, with D possibly matching TRBD1 (5 bases). The V end was cut by 5 bases, the J end by 8 bases, with 22 bases between. The germline gives CDR1 SEHNR, CDR2 FQNEAQ (reference sequence). This CDR3 spans 17 amino acids. The CDR3 coding sequence is TGTGCCAGCAGCATCTCCGGCCGGGGACGGACTTATTCACCCCTCCACTTT. This codes for CASSISGRGRTYSPLHF.

The chain links TRBV4-1 to TRBJ2-1, with 11 bases fitting TRBD2. Per germline, CDR1 MGHRA and CDR2 YSYEKL. V was pared by 1 base and J by 5 bases, with 1 base of the junction left unmatched. There are 15 residues in the CDR3. CDR3 loop: CASSQGTSGHNEQFF. CDR3 DNA sequence: TGCGCCAGCAGCCAAGGGACTAGCGGGCACAATGAGCAGTTCTTC.

The table lists this clonotype with a few counts. The chain has TRBV11-2 and TRBJ1-1; D is undetermined. Germline lookup yields CDR1 SGHAT and CDR2 FQNNGV. The CDR3 is 15 amino acids. Between the trimmed V and J ends, which lost 3 bases and 1 base, there was a span of 12 bases. The CDR3: CASSFTRGGNTEAFF. The CDR3 coding sequence is TGTGCCAGCAGCTTTACGCGAGGTGGGAACACTGAAGCTTTCTTT.

The chain couples TRBV19 to TRBJ1-1; unclear D gene. Per the germline V gene, CDR1 is LNHDA and CDR2 is SQIVND (reference sequence). Trimming left V 4 bases short and J 5 bases short, with 5 bases between. This CDR3 contains 11 residues. The CDR3 sequence: CASSNWTEAFF. DNA of the CDR3: TGTGCCAGTAGTAATTGGACTGAAGCTTTCTTT.

The rearrangement links TRBV4-1 to TRBJ2-7, with 8 bases fitting TRBD1. The CDR3 sequence is 15 residues long. Germline V gene sequence: CDR1 MGHRA, CDR2 YSYEKL. V lost 3 bases to trimming and J lost 5 bases; unmatched junction nucleotides: 9. The CDR3, as DNA: TGCGCCAGCAGCCATGAACCGGGACAGGTCCACGAGCAGTACTTC. Its translation: CASSHEPGQVHEQYF.

The V gene is TRBV2, the J gene TRBJ2-7, with D perhaps matching TRBD2 (6 bases). The CDR3 extends over 14 amino acids. From germline, CDR1 is SNHLY and CDR2 FYNNEI. The V and J ends lost 6 bases and 3 bases respectively, with 15 bases between them. CDR3 sequence: CASRGGEEIYEQYF. In nucleotides, the CDR3 is TGTGCCAGCAGGGGAGGAGAGGAGATCTACGAGCAGTACTTC.

This clonotype was observed at least ten times. The gene calls are TRBV7-8 and TRBJ2-6, with D possibly TRBD2 on 6 matching bases. This CDR3 has 18 residues. The V end was cut by 4 bases, the J end by 4 bases, with 20 bases between. Germline CDR1 SGHVS, CDR2 FQNEAQ. The CDR3 loop reads CASSYLGGSRIGANVLTF. CDR3 nucleotides: TGTGCCAGCAGCTATCTGGGGGGAAGCCGGATCGGGGCCAACGTCCTGACTTTC.

This clonotype was detected only a few times. The CDR3 DNA reads as TGTGCCAGCAAAGGACAGGGGTCCCACGAGCAGTACGTC. It is translated as CASKGQGSHEQYV. The rearrangement links TRBV6-2 or TRBV6-3 to TRBJ2-7; 9 bases line up with TRBD1. Germline CDR1 reads MNHEY; CDR2 reads SVGEGT. The J segment lost 5 bases and the V segment lost 7 bases, leaving 6 bases of the junction unmatched. The CDR3 totals 13 residues.

This clonotype has only a few counts. The chain links TRBV10-1 to TRBJ2-7; 10 bases line up with TRBD1. J lost 3 bases, V lost 3 bases, and 2 bases had no gene match. CDR1 and CDR2 (germline): WNHNN, SYGVQD (reference sequence). The CDR3 runs to 14 residues. The CDR3 DNA follows: TGCGCCAGCAGTGAAAGGACAGGGGGCTACGAGCAGTACTTC. Amino acids: CASSERTGGYEQYF.

This clonotype has a count of ten or more. The CDR3 DNA reads TGTGCCAGCAGCTTAGCAGCGGGGGGGCCCTTCAATGAGCAGTTCTTC. Its protein product is CASSLAAGGPFNEQFF. The chain recombines TRBV7-9 with TRBJ2-1, with 10 bases identical to TRBD2. The CDR3 covers 16 residues. V was clipped by 0 bases and J by 6 bases; unmatched bases: 5. CDR1 and CDR2 from the germline V gene are SEHNR and FQNEAQ (reference sequence).

V gene TRBV14 combines with J gene TRBJ1-1; D is unresolved. The CDR3 totals 15 residues. Germline loops: CDR1 SGHDN, CDR2 FVKESK. Between the trimmed V and J ends, which lost 5 bases and 0 bases, there was a span of 13 bases. The CDR3 nucleotides are TGTGCCAGCAGCGAATTCGGACCGCTGAACACTGAAGCTTTCTTT. This encodes CASSEFGPLNTEAFF.

Concerning this clonotype itself: Since a much larger clone is just one base distant, this may be a read error. The rearrangement uses TRBV12-3 or TRBV12-4 and TRBJ2-2, with TRBD2 identical over 8 bases. The CDR3 contains 14 residues. The CDR3 spells CVSSGTSGIGELFF. CDR3 in DNA: TGTGTCAGCTCCGGGACTAGTGGCATCGGGGAGCTGTTTTTT.

This chain connects TRBV27 to TRBJ1-5, with D perhaps matching TRBD1 (5 bases). CDR1 is MNHEY and CDR2 is SMNVEV in the germline V gene (reference sequence). Trimming removed 6 bases from V and 7 bases from J, with 19 bases in between. The CDR3 has 15 residues. The CDR3 DNA sequence: TGTGCCAGCAGCGAGGGGCTATCCATATCCCAGCCCCAGCATTTT. Its translation: CASSEGLSISQPQHF.

This sequence joins TRBV6-1 and TRBJ2-7, with D maybe TRBD1 (5 bases). Germline V gives CDR1 MNHNS, CDR2 SASEGT. The CDR3 is 14 amino acids. V lost 3 bases and J lost 3, with 12 bases in between. This chain's CDR3 is CASSDVGRVYEQYV. The DNA for the CDR3 is TGTGCCAGCAGTGATGTTGGCAGGGTCTACGAGCAGTACGTC.

This clonotype was recorded only once. A much larger clone lies a single base off, so this may be a read error. This chain joins TRBV7-6 and TRBJ2-1, with a possible D match to TRBD1 (6 bases). Looked up from germline, CDR1 is SGHVS and CDR2 is FNYEAQ. The CDR3 runs 16 residues. The CDR3 is CVSSTPGDISYNEQFF. In DNA, the CDR3 is TGTGTCAGCAGCACTCCAGGGGACATATCCTACAATGAGCAGTTCTTC.

This clonotype was seen a few times. The chain joins TRBV28 to TRBJ2-7; 11 bases align to TRBD2. V lost 4 bases to trimming and J lost 0 bases; unmatched junction nucleotides: 2. The CDR3 is made up of 15 amino acids. From germline, CDR1 is MDHEN and CDR2 SYDVKM. CDR3 in DNA: TGTGCCAGCAGTTCTAGCGGGGGGACCTCCTACGAGCAGTACGTC. Translating it yields CASSSSGGTSYEQYV.

The gene calls are TRBV27 and TRBJ1-5; possibly TRBD1 for D (5 bases). The germline V gene has CDR1 MNHEY and CDR2 SMNVEV (reference sequence). This CDR3 has 14 amino acids. Trimming took off 6 bases at V and 5 bases at J, with 14 bases between the two ends. The CDR3, as DNA: TGTGCCAGCAGACGGAGAGGGGCGGATCAGCCCCAGCATTTT. It is translated as CASRRRGADQPQHF.

In its sample, this clonotype was seen many times. This sequence joins TRBV12-3 or TRBV12-4 and TRBJ2-5, with a weak D call TRBD1 (5 bases). The CDR3 consists of 15 residues. Trimming removed 5 bases at V and 3 bases at J, with 16 bases between. The CDR3 spells CASSKMTASKETQYF. CDR3 nucleotide sequence: TGTGCCAGCAGTAAAATGACAGCCAGCAAAGAGACCCAGTACTTC.